The T cell receptor (beta chain) under discussion was sequenced for a study of blood T cell repertoires in COVID-19. Turning to the study itself: Samples of COVID-19 (acute and convalescent) were obtained from the United States, Italy and Spain. Sample material is recorded as cDNA or gDNA derived from T cells, B-cell-depleted T cells, or PBMCs.

Per the original data handling: Nucleated cell counts were estimated from reference gene primer amplification. Libraries were prepared by immunoSEQ multiplex PCR; TCRdb keeps only in-frame clonotypes and omits some of them. The DNA was the basis for D and trimming; V, J and clone size are from that table. The sample has 100,000 or so clones, about 90% seen once. This CDR3 spans 13 amino acids. Trimming pared 1 base from V and 10 bases from J, leaving 10 bases between. Per the germline V gene, CDR1 is LGHNT and CDR2 is FRNRAP. This TCR came from a man aged 18-30 years with acute or convalescent COVID-19. The rearrangement joins TRBV12-5 to TRBJ1-4, with D perhaps matching TRBD1 (5 bases). The sample comprised peripheral blood. CDR3 protein: CASGLGQSGKLFF. As DNA, the CDR3 is TGTGCTAGTGGTTTGGGACAGTCCGGAAAACTGTTTTTT. Supplemented by reference TRBV12-5 and TRBJ1-4, the full variable domain reads DARVTQTPRHKVTEMGQEVTMRCQPILGHNTVFWYRQTMMQGLELLAYFRNRAPLDDSGMPKDRFSAEMPDATLATLKIQPSEPRDSAVYFCASGLGQSGKLFFGSGTQLSVL.